The source of this T cell receptor beta chain is a study of early stage breast cancer tumors. The germline CDR1 and CDR2 sequences are LNHNV and YYDKDF (reference sequence). The ends were cut back, 1 base at V and 9 bases at J, with 16 bases in the middle. The CDR3 consists of 15 residues. This clone was observed a handful of times. Clones were read by immunoSEQ multiplex PCR, and TCRdb kept only the in-frame ones, dropping some. The sample lists about 9,000 clones, roughly 70% seen once, with roughly 7% in the top ten. The sample consisted of breast tumor tissue. The genes are TRBV15 and TRBJ1-5; D gene uncertain. The TCR originated in a person in their fifties with breast cancer. The CDR3 region is CATSRGDREESPQHF. CDR3 nucleotide sequence: TGTGCCACCAGCAGAGGTGACCGCGAAGAGTCGCCCCAGCATTTT.